This T cell receptor beta chain was profiled in a study of cytomegalovirus exposure and HLA in healthy donors. Study observations and caveats: The dataset shows that most TCR sequences were rare, while some public TCRs occurred in many donors. Subsequent analysis showed first-cohort TCR clusters tending to co-occur in 95 to 150 validation repertoires. The study flagged 150 to 200 TCR beta chains as cytomegalovirus-associated. In vitro testing confirmed a few CMV-associated chains as specific for CMV antigens.

Only in-frame clones appear in the TCRdb table, and some are missing; sequencing was by immunoSEQ multiplex PCR. In the table there are 200,000 to 250,000 clones, 80% to 85% of which are singletons. This CDR3 contains 14 residues. Trimming left V 3 bases short and J 1 base short, with 11 bases between. CDR1 SGHRS and CDR2 YFSETQ come from the germline V gene. To note about this clone: Its antigen is still unknown.

This TCR was recovered from a woman younger than 45 in good health and CMV-seropositive. This rearrangement joins TRBV5-1 to TRBJ2-7; the D gene is possibly TRBD2 (6 bases). The sequencing input was PBMCs. Written as DNA, the CDR3 is TGCGCCAGCAGCTCATCCGGGACTTCCTACGAGCAGTACTTC. Its protein product is CASSSSGTSYEQYF.